This passage covers 8 T cell receptor beta chains from one sample sequenced in a study of cytomegalovirus exposure and HLA in healthy donors. Both 60 Vbeta primers and 13 Jbeta primers went into the PCR. Method: immunoSEQ multiplex PCR; TCRdb's copy keeps in-frame clones and lacks some. In the table there are around 150,000 clones, more than 60% of which are singletons. The sample consisted of PBMCs. The receptor source for this set is a young man in good health and CMV-seropositive.

A word on this clone: The junction departs from germline at one end; a sequencing error may be responsible. The CDR3 DNA reads as TGTGCCGCGACAGGGCAAAATTATGGCTACCCCTTC. Translating gives CAATGQNYGYPF. V and J are TRBV30 and TRBJ1-2; 7 bases fit TRBD1. The CDR3 covers 12 residues. The germline CDR1 and CDR2 sequences are GTSNPN and SVGIG (reference sequence).

The chain has TRBV7-2 and TRBJ1-2; 10 bases are a match to TRBD1. J gave up 1 base and V 0 bases, and 5 bases lay outside the gene matches. CDR1 SGHTA and CDR2 FQGNSA come from the germline V gene. The CDR3 is 17 amino acids. The CDR3 loop reads CASSLARDRGINYGYTF. The DNA of the CDR3 is TGTGCCAGCAGCTTAGCCCGGGACAGGGGTATTAACTATGGCTACACCTTC.

The gene calls are TRBV11-2 and TRBJ1-1; 7 bases align to TRBD1. This CDR3 has 16 amino acids. The V gene end was trimmed by 1 base and the J gene end by 1 base; junction bases not matched to a gene: 6. Germline CDR1 SGHAT, CDR2 FQNNGV. This CDR3 is CASSLGGTVRNTEAFF. CDR3 in DNA: TGTGCCAGCAGCTTAGGGGGGACAGTTCGGAACACTGAAGCTTTCTTT.

This chain links TRBV7-9 with TRBJ2-7; D might be TRBD1 (5 bases). The CDR3 has 15 amino acids. Germline assignment: CDR1 SEHNR and CDR2 FQNEAQ (reference sequence). Deletions cut 1 base from V and 1 base from J, with 11 bases between. DNA for the CDR3: TGTGCCAGCAGCTTAGGGATAGGGGAATCCTACGAGCAGTACTTC. Protein sequence: CASSLGIGESYEQYF.

The genes are TRBV11-2 and TRBJ1-4; TRBD1 matches at 10 bases. There are 18 residues in the CDR3. The germline V gene has CDR1 SGHAT and CDR2 FQNNGV. J lost 2 bases, V lost 3 bases, and 9 bases had no gene match. The CDR3 spells CASSFRTGGSSTNEKLFF. DNA for the CDR3: TGTGCCAGCAGCTTTCGGACAGGGGGTTCATCTACTAATGAAAAACTGTTTTTT.

The chain recombines TRBV5-1 with TRBJ2-5; 9 nucleotides match TRBD2. The J call is uncertain, as TRBJ2-7 better fits the DNA end. The CDR3 is 15 residues long. Germline V gene sequence: CDR1 SGHRS, CDR2 YFSETQ. Here the CDR3 reads CASSYLAGPSYEQYF. The CDR3 DNA reads as TGCGCCAGCAGCTACCTAGCGGGACCCTCCTACGAGCAGTACTTC.

This sequence joins TRBV18 and TRBJ2-1; a weak D match, TRBD2 (6 bases). The CDR3 is 16 residues long. V was trimmed by 3 bases and J by 12 bases, leaving 24 bases between them. Germline CDR1 and CDR2: KGHSH and LQKENI. This CDR3 reads CASSPEDYPSLMGQFF. The CDR3, as DNA: TGTGCCAGCTCACCTGAGGACTACCCCTCCTTAATGGGGCAGTTCTTC.

The CDR3 DNA follows: TGTGCCAGCAGGGCCGGGACTAGCGGCTCTCCGCAGTATTTT. This codes for CASRAGTSGSPQYF. This chain links TRBV6-5 with TRBJ2-3; 11 nucleotides align to TRBD2. J lost 10 bases, V lost 6 bases, and 9 bases had no gene match. Germline CDR1 is MNHEY and CDR2 is SVGAGI. This CDR3 spans 14 amino acids.